This T cell receptor beta chain was documented in a study of blood T cell repertoires in COVID-19. Overall study context: The United States, Italy and Spain supplied acute and convalescent COVID-19 samples. The analysed material was cDNA or gDNA that came from T cells, B-cell-depleted T cells, or PBMCs.

Germline V lookup: CDR1 LNHNV, CDR2 YYDKDF (reference sequence). The V gene end was trimmed by 5 bases and the J gene end by 4 bases; junction bases not matched to a gene: 12. This CDR3 comprises 17 residues. Original data processing: It was from reference gene primer amplification that nucleated cell counts were estimated. Assay: immunoSEQ multiplex PCR; the TCRdb copy retains only in-frame clones and omits some. V and J calls plus clone size are reproduced from that table; the DNA served to infer D and trimming. This table holds a few hundred thousand clones, 88% found once. The V call is TRBV15, the J call TRBJ1-5; the match to TRBD1 covers 9 bases. The sequenced material came from peripheral blood. The TCR sequence derives from a man aged 55 to 70 who had recovered from COVID-19. CDR3 nucleotides: TGTGCCACCAGCGGCTCGGTCGGGACAGGGTTAAATCAGCCCCAGCATTTT. Translating it yields CATSGSVGTGLNQPQHF.